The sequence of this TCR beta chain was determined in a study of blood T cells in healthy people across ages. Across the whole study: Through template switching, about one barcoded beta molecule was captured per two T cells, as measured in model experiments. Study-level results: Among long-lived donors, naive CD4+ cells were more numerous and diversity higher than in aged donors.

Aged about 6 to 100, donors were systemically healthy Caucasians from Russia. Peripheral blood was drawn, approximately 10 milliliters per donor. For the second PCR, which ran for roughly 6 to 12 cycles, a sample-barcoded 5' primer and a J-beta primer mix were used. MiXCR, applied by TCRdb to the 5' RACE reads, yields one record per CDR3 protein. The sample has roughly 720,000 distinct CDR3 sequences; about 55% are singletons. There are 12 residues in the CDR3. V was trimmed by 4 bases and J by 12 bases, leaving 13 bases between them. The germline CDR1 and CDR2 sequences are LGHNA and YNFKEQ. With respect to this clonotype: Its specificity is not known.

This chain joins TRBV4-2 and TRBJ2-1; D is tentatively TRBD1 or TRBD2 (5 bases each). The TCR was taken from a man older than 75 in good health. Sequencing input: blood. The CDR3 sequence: CASSPEDQGQFF. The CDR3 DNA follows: TGTGCCAGCAGCCCGGAGGACCAGGGGCAGTTCTTC.